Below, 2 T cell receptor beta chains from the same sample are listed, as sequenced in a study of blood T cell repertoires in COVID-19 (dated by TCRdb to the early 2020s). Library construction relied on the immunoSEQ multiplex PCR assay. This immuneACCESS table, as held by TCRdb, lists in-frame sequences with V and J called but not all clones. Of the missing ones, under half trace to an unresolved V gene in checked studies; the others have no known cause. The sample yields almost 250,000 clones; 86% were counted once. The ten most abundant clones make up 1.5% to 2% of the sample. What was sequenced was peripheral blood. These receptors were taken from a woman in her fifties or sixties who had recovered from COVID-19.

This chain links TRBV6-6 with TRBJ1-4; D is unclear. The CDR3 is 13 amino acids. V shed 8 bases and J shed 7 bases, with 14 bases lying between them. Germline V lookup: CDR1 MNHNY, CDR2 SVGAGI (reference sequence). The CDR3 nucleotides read TGTGCCAGCCGCACAGCCGGGAGTGAAAAACTGTTTTTT. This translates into CASRTAGSEKLFF.

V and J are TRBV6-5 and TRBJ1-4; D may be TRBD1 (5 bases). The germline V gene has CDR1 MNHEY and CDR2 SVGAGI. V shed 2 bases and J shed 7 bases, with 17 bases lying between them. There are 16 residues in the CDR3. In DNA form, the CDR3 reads TGTGCCAGCAGTTACGCGGCGACTGGGGGGTTTGAAAAACTGTTTTTT. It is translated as CASSYAATGGFEKLFF.